Below, 30 T cell receptor beta chains from the same sample are listed, as sequenced in a study of shared clonotypes between healthy human individuals. Method: immunoSEQ multiplex PCR; TCRdb's copy keeps in-frame clones and lacks some. Counted here are fewer than 400,000 clones, around 74% occurring once; the ten biggest clones make up 10% to 13%. The source material was memory CD4+ T cells sorted from blood. Noted subset: CD45RA-negative fraction. The receptor source for this set is a man aged 30-40 years in good health.

V is TRBV5-1 and J is TRBJ2-7, with a weak D call TRBD1 (6 bases). Germline assignment: CDR1 SGHRS and CDR2 YFSETQ. The CDR3 is 14 amino acids. Trimming took off 4 bases at V and 6 bases at J, with 17 bases between the two ends. The CDR3 spells CASSVDQGKREQYF. CDR3 in DNA: TGCGCCAGCAGCGTAGACCAGGGGAAACGCGAGCAGTACTTC.

The sample holds one count of this clone. The chain uses TRBV28 and TRBJ2-1, with D maybe TRBD1 (5 bases). CDR1 is MDHEN, CDR2 SYDVKM, per germline. V lost 7 bases to trimming and J lost 4 bases, with 20 bases between them. The CDR3 covers 16 residues. The CDR3 protein is CASNTYWQGGYNEQFF. The CDR3 DNA reads as TGTGCCAGCAACACTTATTGGCAGGGTGGGTACAATGAGCAGTTCTTC.

V usage is TRBV6-1 and J usage is TRBJ2-7; 7 bases align to TRBD2. CDR3 size: 14 residues. With 6 bases clipped from V and 5 bases from J, the junction kept 10 bases outside the gene matches. The V gene's germline CDR1 is MNHNS and CDR2 SASEGT. The chain's CDR3 is CASRLGGSIDEQYF. The CDR3, as DNA: TGTGCCAGCAGGCTCGGCGGGAGTATCGACGAGCAGTACTTC.

The rearrangement joins TRBV5-1 to TRBJ2-1; D remains unclear. CDR3 length: 14 residues. V lost 1 base and J lost 5, with 10 bases in between. Germline CDR1 is SGHRS and CDR2 is YFSETQ. The CDR3 protein is CASSLQSNDNEQFF. In DNA form, the CDR3 reads TGCGCCAGCAGCTTGCAGTCTAACGACAATGAGCAGTTCTTC.

The V and J genes are TRBV2 and TRBJ1-4; perhaps TRBD1 as D (6 bases). Trimming cost V 6 bases and J 10 bases, with 12 bases left between them. CDR3 size: 12 residues. Germline V lookup: CDR1 SNHLY, CDR2 FYNNEI. The CDR3 sequence is CASSIQGGKLFF. CDR3 DNA: TGTGCCAGCAGCATACAGGGTGGAAAACTGTTTTTT. Based on the CDR3 plus reference TRBV2 and TRBJ1-4, the full variable domain is EPEVTQTPSHQVTQMGQEVILRCVPISNHLYFYWYRQILGQKVEFLVSFYNNEISEKSEIFDDQFSVERPDGSNFTLKIRSTKLEDSAMYFCASSIQGGKLFFGSGTQLSVL.

The rearrangement uses TRBV19 and TRBJ1-2, with D unclear. Trimming removed 5 bases from V and 4 bases from J, with 11 bases in between. This CDR3 region has 13 residues. Per the germline V gene, CDR1 is LNHDA and CDR2 is SQIVND (reference sequence). This chain's CDR3 is CASSVRKTYGYTF. The CDR3 DNA follows: TGTGCCAGTAGTGTCAGGAAAACCTATGGCTACACCTTC.

This clone has ten or more counts. V is TRBV29-1 and J is TRBJ1-2, with TRBD1 identical over 8 bases. CDR3 length: 15 amino acids. Unmatched junction bases numbered 17, after V lost 6 bases and J lost 8 bases. Germline assignment: CDR1 SQVTM and CDR2 ANQGSEA. CDR3 DNA: TGCAGCGTGGCGGAAAGGACAGGGAGCCGAGGCGGCTACACCTTC. Encoded protein: CSVAERTGSRGGYTF.

J is TRBJ2-7 and V is TRBV29-1, with D hard to call. CDR1 and CDR2 from the germline V gene are SQVTM and ANQGSEA. The CDR3 is 11 residues long. V was shortened by 4 bases and J by 2 bases, with 6 bases between the two germline ends. In DNA form, the CDR3 reads TGCAGCGTTGTTCAGACCTACGAGCAGTACTTC. Its translation: CSVVQTYEQYF.

The chain uses TRBV2 and TRBJ2-5; 11 positions match TRBD2. The CDR3 is 16 amino acids. Germline lookup yields CDR1 SNHLY and CDR2 FYNNEI. V lost 7 bases, J lost 4 bases, and 11 bases stayed unmatched. In DNA form, the CDR3 reads TGTGCCAGCACTCTATCTAGCGGGAGGAAAGGAGAGACCCAGTACTTC. Translation: CASTLSSGRKGETQYF.

CDR3 sequence: CASRKGPAYEQYF. The CDR3 DNA reads TGTGCCAGCAGGAAGGGTCCCGCCTACGAGCAGTACTTC. V gene TRBV6-1 combines with J gene TRBJ2-7; D is ambiguous. The CDR3 sequence is 13 residues long. V shed 6 bases and J shed 2 bases, with 11 bases lying between them. Germline CDR1 is MNHNS and CDR2 is SASEGT.

The V call is TRBV9, the J call TRBJ2-7; possible D gene TRBD2, 7 bases. CDR1 and CDR2 from the germline V gene are SGDLS and YYNGEE. V was shortened by 3 bases and J by 5 bases, with 24 bases between the two germline ends. CDR3 length: 17 amino acids. The CDR3, as DNA: TGTGCCAGCAGCGCCCGGGCATCCGGACTAGGGGGTAACGAGCAGTACTTC. Translating gives CASSARASGLGGNEQYF. Full variable domain (rest looked up from reference TRBV9 and TRBJ2-7): DSGVTQTPKHLITATGQRVTLRCSPRSGDLSVYWYQQSLDQGLQFLIQYYNGEERAKGNILERFSAQQFPDLHSELNLSSLELGDSALYFCASSARASGLGGNEQYFGPGTRLTVT.

The chain links TRBV28 to TRBJ1-4; D perhaps matches TRBD1 (5 bases). Germline V gene sequence: CDR1 MDHEN, CDR2 SYDVKM. The CDR3 has 14 residues. Trimming took 6 bases from V and 4 from J, leaving 12 bases between them. For the CDR3, the DNA is TGTGCCAGCAGAGCGGGGACTATTAATGAAAAACTGTTTTTT. Translated, it gives CASRAGTINEKLFF.

The chain employs TRBV7-3 and TRBJ2-1; D is unresolved. CDR3 length: 14 amino acids. The germline V gene has CDR1 SGHTA and CDR2 FQGTGA. V was cut by 5 bases and J by 4 bases, with 12 bases left in between. DNA of the CDR3: TGTGCCAGCAGCCCGACCCAGGAGTACAATGAGCAGTTCTTC. This translates into CASSPTQEYNEQFF.

This clone came up a few times. The chain recombines TRBV29-1 with TRBJ1-2, with D unresolved. The V end lost 2 bases, the J end lost 7 bases, and 14 bases lay between the germline ends. This CDR3 has 13 residues. The germline V gene encodes CDR1 SQVTM and CDR2 ANQGSEA. The CDR3: CSVEKEGFGGYTF. The CDR3 nucleotides are TGCAGCGTTGAAAAGGAGGGCTTCGGTGGCTACACCTTC.

There are many counts of this clone. The gene calls are TRBV5-6 and TRBJ2-2, with TRBD2 matching over 9 bases. Unmatched junction bases numbered 11, after V lost 4 bases and J lost 10 bases. This CDR3 has 15 residues. CDR1 SGHDT and CDR2 YYEEEE come from the germline V gene. CDR3 sequence (DNA): TGTGCCAGCAGCGATGGGTTAGCGGGAGATCAGGAGCTGTTTTTT. Protein: CASSDGLAGDQELFF.

The gene calls are TRBV7-2 and TRBJ2-7; D unresolved. The CDR3 has 14 residues. The V end was cut by 4 bases, the J end by 1 base, with 11 bases between. Germline V gene lookup returns CDR1 SGHTA and CDR2 FQGNSA. The CDR3 protein is CASSYGSLSYEQYF. The CDR3 DNA sequence: TGTGCCAGCAGCTACGGGTCCTTATCCTACGAGCAGTACTTC.

The chain couples TRBV5-3 to TRBJ2-2; D is unclear. TRBV5-3 is labeled an ORF, and its function is uncertain. This CDR3 has 18 residues. The V gene lost 1 base and the J gene lost 3 bases, with 19 bases spanning the gap. CDR3: CARSLLVVGREDTGELFF. For the CDR3, the DNA is TGTGCCAGAAGCTTGTTGGTTGTCGGCAGAGAAGACACCGGGGAGCTGTTTTTT.

The V and J genes are TRBV5-5 and TRBJ2-7, with 7 bases matching TRBD1. The CDR3 is 17 amino acids. CDR1 SGHKS and CDR2 YYEKEE come from the germline V gene (reference sequence). With 1 base clipped from V and 3 bases from J, the junction kept 13 bases outside the gene matches. The CDR3 DNA reads TGTGCCAGCAGCTTGATCCCCCCCGGGACAGAGGACTACGAGCAGTACTTC. It is translated as CASSLIPPGTEDYEQYF.

In its sample, this clone was seen a few times. The rearrangement joins TRBV28 to TRBJ2-7; maybe TRBD2 (5 bases). CDR3 length: 13 amino acids. The V gene's germline CDR1 is MDHEN and CDR2 SYDVKM. Trimming cost V 10 bases and J 5 bases, with 18 bases left between them. DNA of the CDR3: TGTGCCACCTCATCCGGGAATTACAACGAGCAGTACTTC. It translates to CATSSGNYNEQYF.

The chain has TRBV5-4 and TRBJ1-4; 8 bases map to TRBD1. This CDR3 is built from 14 residues. Trimming removed 2 bases from V and 8 bases from J; junction bases left unmatched: 5. Germline CDR1 and CDR2: SGHNT and YYREEE (reference sequence). This CDR3 reads CASSFGQGREKLFF. The CDR3 DNA follows: TGTGCCAGCAGCTTCGGACAGGGTAGGGAAAAACTGTTTTTT. The full variable domain, in which reference TRBV5-4 and TRBJ1-4 provide the parts outside the CDR3, is ETGVTQSPTHLIKTRGQQVTLRCSSQSGHNTVSWYQQALGQGPQFIFQYYREEENGRGNFPPRFSGLQFPNYSSELNVNALELDDSALYLCASSFGQGREKLFFGSGTQLSVL.

This sequence joins TRBV10-3 and TRBJ1-1, with a possible D match to TRBD1 (6 bases). The length of the CDR3 is 15 residues. With 3 bases removed from V and 4 bases from J, the gap between germline ends came to 15 bases. Germline V gene sequence: CDR1 ENHRY, CDR2 SYGVKD. The CDR3 loop reads CAISDRGLEFTEAFF. DNA for the CDR3: TGTGCCATCAGTGACAGGGGCCTTGAGTTCACTGAAGCTTTCTTT.

This chain uses TRBV5-5 with TRBJ2-3, with D possibly being TRBD1 or TRBD2 (5 bases each). This CDR3 spans 14 amino acids. Germline assignment: CDR1 SGHKS and CDR2 YYEKEE (reference sequence). V lost 8 bases and J 4 bases, leaving 17 bases between the germline ends. The CDR3 here is CASSLVTGPDTQYF. In nucleotides, the CDR3 is TGTGCCAGTTCACTCGTAACGGGACCAGATACGCAGTATTTT.

The chain uses TRBV11-2 and TRBJ2-3; unclear D gene. V lost 4 bases to trimming and J lost 6 bases, with 11 bases between them. The length of the CDR3 is 13 residues. Germline V gene sequence: CDR1 SGHAT, CDR2 FQNNGV. The CDR3 DNA follows: TGTGCCAGCAGCTCCCCTTCGTTGGATACGCAGTATTTT. Translated: CASSSPSLDTQYF.

This clone occurred a few times. The CDR3 loop reads CAISEGGQAYEQYF. DNA of the CDR3: TGTGCCATCAGTGAGGGGGGGCAAGCCTACGAGCAGTACTTC. The rearrangement uses TRBV10-3 and TRBJ2-7, with D perhaps given as TRBD1 or TRBD2 (6 bases each). Germline V gene sequence: CDR1 ENHRY, CDR2 SYGVKD. Trimming left V 2 bases short and J 2 bases short, with 10 bases between. The CDR3 contains 14 residues.

The rearrangement joins TRBV2 to TRBJ2-7, with D possibly being TRBD1 or TRBD2 (6 bases each). Germline V CDR1 and CDR2: SNHLY, FYNNEI. This CDR3 spans 15 amino acids. Deletions cut 7 bases from V and 3 bases from J, with 19 bases between. CDR3 nucleotides: TGTGCCAGCATACAGGGAGGCCCAGGCTACTACGAGCAGTACTTC. Translated: CASIQGGPGYYEQYF.

The chain is built from TRBV27 and TRBJ2-3; possibly TRBD2 for D (5 bases). Germline values: CDR1 MNHEY, CDR2 SMNVEV (reference sequence). Trimming took off 8 bases at V and 0 bases at J, with 21 bases between the two ends. The CDR3 spans 17 residues. CDR3 amino acids: CASRGTGARSSTDTQYF. CDR3 nucleotides: TGTGCCAGCCGGGGTACCGGAGCTCGATCTAGCACAGATACGCAGTATTTT.

This rearrangement joins TRBV11-2 to TRBJ1-1; 7 bases are shared with TRBD1. The CDR3 is made up of 14 amino acids. Trimming took 4 bases from V and 4 from J; bases not matched to a gene: 6. The germline V gene has CDR1 SGHAT and CDR2 FQNNGV. The CDR3 protein is CASSSTGQSTEAFF. The CDR3 nucleotides read TGTGCCAGCAGCTCAACGGGACAGAGCACTGAAGCTTTCTTT.

The chain joins TRBV5-6 to TRBJ2-7; D gene ambiguous. The CDR3 totals 17 residues. Per the germline V gene, CDR1 is SGHDT and CDR2 is YYEEEE. V lost 3 bases to trimming and J lost 4 bases, with 23 bases between them. DNA for the CDR3: TGTGCCAGCAGCTCCCTTGGCCGACGGGTTACGGTTTACGAGCAGTACTTC. Translating it yields CASSSLGRRVTVYEQYF.

The rearrangement joins TRBV5-1 to TRBJ1-5; D is unclear. The CDR3 has 13 amino acids. The germline V gene has CDR1 SGHRS and CDR2 YFSETQ. Trimming removed 4 bases from V and 7 bases from J, with 12 bases in between. CDR3 amino acids: CASSPGLDQPQHF. The CDR3 region has the DNA TGCGCCAGCAGCCCTGGACTTGACCAGCCCCAGCATTTT.

The genes are TRBV15 and TRBJ1-2, with a possible D match to TRBD1 (5 bases). Trimming shortened V by 1 base and J by 8 bases, and 17 bases separated the two germline ends. The CDR3 runs 15 residues. Germline V gives CDR1 LNHNV, CDR2 YYDKDF (reference sequence). The CDR3 nucleotides are TGTGCCACCAGCAGAGTGGGGACGCCCAAAAGGGGCTACACCTTC. Translated, it gives CATSRVGTPKRGYTF.